The 3 T cell receptor beta chains below come from one sample, sequenced in a study of blood T cell repertoires in COVID-19. Measured with immunoSEQ multiplex PCR; TCRdb has only the in-frame clones, and not every one. The table lists around 65,000 clones, around 85% of them singletons. Sequencing was carried out using peripheral blood. Every receptor here comes from a human donor in a cohort sampled during active COVID-19.

V gene TRBV4-3 combines with J gene TRBJ2-1; TRBD1 matches 7 bases. In germline, CDR1 is LGHNA, CDR2 YSLEER. This CDR3 is built from 17 residues. J was trimmed by 8 bases and V by 3 bases; bases with no gene match: 16. The CDR3 DNA sequence: TGCGCCAGCAGCCAGCGAGACAGGGACCTCATCAGGGATGAGCAGTTCTTC. Its protein product is CASSQRDRDLIRDEQFF.

The genes are TRBV24-1 and TRBJ2-7, with TRBD1 matching over 11 bases. The V gene's germline CDR1 is KGHDR and CDR2 SFDVKD. This CDR3 comprises 15 residues. V lost 7 bases, J lost 8 bases, and 12 bases stayed unmatched. CDR3 DNA: TGTGCCACCAGCGATCCGGGACAGGGGGTCGAGAAGCAGTACTTC. This codes for CATSDPGQGVEKQYF.

V is TRBV7-8 and J is TRBJ2-7; a weak D match, TRBD2 (5 bases). The CDR3 length is 14 residues. The V gene's germline CDR1 is SGHVS and CDR2 FQNEAQ. V lost 9 bases and J 6 bases, leaving 21 bases between the germline ends. This CDR3 reads CASVGNFRSGEQYF. The CDR3 nucleotides are TGTGCCAGTGTAGGCAACTTTAGAAGCGGCGAGCAGTACTTC.